The 13 T cell receptor beta chains below all came from one sample that was sequenced in a study of response to subunit inactivated influenza vaccine. TCRdb reprocessed the RT-PCR reads with MiXCR, giving one entry per CDR3 protein. The top ten hold approximately 10% of the sample, which has around 850,000 distinct CDR3 sequences, less than 20% seen once. This material consisted of PBMCs from blood, taken 5 to 6 days after vaccination. The receptors derive from a man in his forties or fifties who received an inactivated influenza vaccine.

In its sample, this clonotype was seen a few times. The rearrangement links TRBV5-1 to TRBJ2-5, with 12 bases aligning to TRBD2. The length of the CDR3 is 16 residues. Germline CDR1 and CDR2: SGHRS and YFSETQ. The V gene end was trimmed by 0 bases and the J gene end by 1 base; junction bases not matched to a gene: 1. CDR3 protein: CASSLASGGAQETQYF. CDR3 DNA: TGCGCCAGCAGCTTGGCTAGCGGGGGGGCCCAAGAGACCCAGTACTTC.

This rearrangement joins TRBV5-5 to TRBJ2-3; TRBD1 might be the D (6 bases). Trimming removed 1 base at V and 2 bases at J, with 11 bases between. The CDR3 contains 15 residues. CDR1 SGHKS and CDR2 YYEKEE come from the germline V gene (reference sequence). CDR3: CASSLRVGATDTQYF. The CDR3 coding sequence is TGTGCCAGCAGCTTGAGGGTGGGGGCCACAGATACGCAGTATTTT. The variable domain in full, with the rest retrieved from reference TRBV5-5 and TRBJ2-3, is DAGVTQSPTHLIKTRGQQVTLRCSPISGHKSVSWYQQVLGQGPQFIFQYYEKEERGRGNFPDRFSARQFPNYSSELNVNALLLGDSALYLCASSLRVGATDTQYFGPGTRLTVL.

This clonotype was picked up a small number of times. The chain uses TRBV24-1 and TRBJ2-1; D unclear. CDR1 is KGHDR and CDR2 is SFDVKD in the germline V gene. The V end lost 4 bases, the J end lost 4 bases, and 13 bases lay between the germline ends. This CDR3 region has 15 residues. CDR3 in DNA: TGTGCCACCAGTGAAGCAGACCTAAGTTACAATGAGCAGTTCTTC. Protein: CATSEADLSYNEQFF.

In this sample, this clonotype turned up many times. The genes are TRBV7-9 and TRBJ1-5; unclear D gene. Germline CDR1 and CDR2: SEHNR and FQNEAQ (reference sequence). The CDR3 consists of 14 residues. The ends were cut back, 5 bases at V and 2 bases at J, with 10 bases in the middle. The CDR3 loop reads CASSLGVGNQPQHF. Written as DNA, the CDR3 is TGTGCCAGCAGCCTTGGGGTAGGCAATCAGCCCCAGCATTTT.

The J gene is TRBJ1-4, the V gene TRBV28, with D tentatively TRBD1 (5 bases). Germline CDR1 reads MDHEN; CDR2 reads SYDVKM. Trimming left V 2 bases short and J 5 bases short, with 12 bases between. The CDR3 is made up of 15 amino acids. The CDR3 region is CASSLLRTKNEKLFF. The CDR3 nucleotides read TGTGCCAGCAGTTTACTTCGGACAAAAAATGAAAAACTGTTTTTT.

V is TRBV12-3 or TRBV12-4 and J is TRBJ2-3; D call uncertain. The ends were cut back, 3 bases at V and 2 bases at J, with 15 bases in the middle. The CDR3 is 16 amino acids. CDR3 region: CASSFDGVTLTDTQYF. For the CDR3, the DNA is TGTGCCAGCAGTTTTGATGGGGTAACCCTCACAGATACGCAGTATTTT.

The chain links TRBV5-1 to TRBJ2-1, with TRBD2 identical over 13 bases. The junction had 9 bases not matched to a gene; V was cut back by 4 bases and J by 8 bases. The CDR3 length is 16 residues. Germline CDR1 is SGHRS and CDR2 is YFSETQ. CDR3 sequence reads: CASSRRTSGSFDEQFF. The CDR3 DNA sequence: TGCGCCAGCAGCCGAAGGACTAGCGGGAGTTTCGATGAGCAGTTCTTC.

This clonotype was seen only once. The chain has TRBV29-1 and TRBJ2-5; 8 positions agree with TRBD1. This CDR3 is built from 13 residues. The junction had 9 bases not matched to a gene; V was cut back by 7 bases and J by 5 bases. Germline V CDR1 and CDR2: SQVTM, ANQGSEA. The CDR3 nucleotides are TGCAGCGGCCAGGACAGGGTCTGGGAGACCCAGTACTTC. Its protein is CSGQDRVWETQYF.

This clonotype was seen only a few times. V is TRBV18 and J is TRBJ2-7, with 9 bases lining up with TRBD1. Germline-derived CDR1 and CDR2 are KGHSH and LQKENI. Trimming cost V 5 bases and J 3 bases; bases outside gene matches: 8. There are 15 residues in the CDR3. This CDR3 reads CASSTGQGPYYEQYF. The CDR3 nucleotides read TGTGCCAGCTCAACCGGACAGGGGCCTTACTACGAGCAGTACTTC.

J is TRBJ1-2 and V is TRBV2, with D unclear. This CDR3 contains 12 residues. The V and J ends lost 8 bases and 0 bases respectively, with 7 bases between them. The germline gives CDR1 SNHLY, CDR2 FYNNEI. This CDR3 reads CASREANYGYTF. The DNA of the CDR3 is TGTGCCAGCCGGGAGGCTAACTATGGCTACACCTTC.

This clonotype was detected only a few times. The chain combines TRBV5-1 with TRBJ2-5; 12 bases map to TRBD2. The CDR3 has 15 residues. Per the germline V gene, CDR1 is SGHRS and CDR2 is YFSETQ. Trimming cost V 4 bases and J 5 bases; bases outside gene matches: 6. The CDR3: CASSGRLAGEETQYF. The CDR3 nucleotides are TGCGCCAGCAGCGGTCGACTAGCGGGGGAGGAGACCCAGTACTTC.

Of note for this clonotype: Germline is not matched at one junction end, which may reflect a read error. This rearrangement joins TRBV28 to TRBJ2-7, with 15 bases fitting TRBD2. In germline, CDR1 is MDHEN, CDR2 SYDVKM. CDR3 length equals 17 residues. This CDR3 reads CASCLYGTSGRHYEQYF. CDR3 nucleotides: TGTGCCAGCTGTTTATACGGGACTAGCGGGAGGCACTACGAGCAGTACTTC.

This clonotype turned up a few times. V gene TRBV20-1 combines with J gene TRBJ2-5; unclear D gene. CDR3 size: 13 residues. V lost 5 bases and J 5 bases, leaving 15 bases between the germline ends. Per germline, CDR1 DFQATT and CDR2 SNEGSKA (reference sequence). The CDR3 bases are TGCAGTGCTCCCTTCTATGGTTCGGAGACCCAGTACTTC. Residues: CSAPFYGSETQYF.